This is a list of T cell receptor beta chains from one sample in a study of shared clonotypes between healthy human individuals. Produced via immunoSEQ multiplex PCR; TCRdb's table is partial and in-frame only. The sample consists of millions of clones, about 92% of them appearing once. Sequencing was carried out using naive CD4+ T cells sorted from blood. The receptor set was obtained from a young man in good health. The CDR3 runs from the conserved cysteine through the conserved F or W. A D gene is named only where the DNA matches it firmly. The size entry is marked missing in some rows and otherwise reads once, few, many or a size class.

d_call | clone_size | j_call | v_call | cdr3_aa | cdr3_nt
. | few | TRBJ2-1 | TRBV11-2 | CASSPTDYNEQFF | TGTGCCAGCAGCCCGACGGACTACAATGAGCAGTTCTTC
TRBD1 | . | TRBJ2-3 | TRBV7-9 | CASSPRDSLTDTQYF | TGTGCCAGCAGCCCCCGGGACAGCCTCACAGATACGCAGTATTTT
TRBD1 | . | TRBJ1-5 | TRBV27 | CASSPFWTPGTGFNQPQHF | TGTGCCAGCAGTCCGTTTTGGACTCCCGGGACAGGGTTCAATCAGCCCCAGCATTTT
. | . | TRBJ2-7 | TRBV28 | CASSLGTTSYEQYF | TGTGCCAGCAGTTTAGGGACAACATCCTACGAGCAGTACTTC
. | . | TRBJ1-1 | TRBV5-1 | CASRGQGVTEAFF | TGCGCCAGCAGGGGGCAGGGAGTCACTGAAGCTTTCTTT
TRBD1 | . | TRBJ1-5 | TRBV18 | CASSPGTEQPQHF | TGTGCCAGCTCACCCGGGACAGAACAGCCCCAGCATTTT
. | . | TRBJ1-1 | TRBV7-2 | CASSPTREGTEAFF | TGTGCCAGCAGCCCCACCCGGGAGGGGACTGAAGCTTTCTTT
. | . | TRBJ1-3 | TRBV11-2 | CASSRTTTGTPSGNTIYF | TGTGCCAGCAGCCGAACGACGACAGGCACACCTTCTGGAAACACCATATATTTT
. | once | TRBJ2-5 | TRBV7-9 | CASSLEFTGAWETQYF | TGTGCCAGCAGCTTAGAATTTACGGGGGCTTGGGAGACCCAGTACTTC
TRBD2 | once | TRBJ2-5 | TRBV14 | CASSHRAGGLTHETQYF | TGTGCCAGCAGCCACCGGGCGGGGGGGCTTACGCACGAGACCCAGTACTTC
. | . | TRBJ2-5 | TRBV16 | CASSQSTVETQYF | TGTGCCAGCAGCCAATCAACGGTGGAGACCCAGTACTTC
. | . | TRBJ2-1 | TRBV7-2 | CASSLGGQYNEQFF | TGTGCCAGCAGCTTAGGCGGTCAATACAATGAGCAGTTCTTC
. | . | TRBJ2-5 | TRBV6-1 | CASSEAGKIMIGTQYF | TGTGCCAGCAGTGAAGCTGGGAAAATTATGATCGGGACCCAGTACTTC
TRBD1 | . | TRBJ2-2 | TRBV18 | CASSPLYTGGTTGELFF | TGTGCCAGCTCACCATTGTATACAGGGGGCACCACCGGGGAGCTGTTTTTT
. | . | TRBJ1-1 | TRBV6-6 | CASTIPPTGNTEAFF | TGTGCCAGCACTATCCCCCCCACAGGGAACACTGAAGCTTTCTTT
. | . | TRBJ1-1 | TRBV29-1 | CSGRGRFGTEAFF | TGCAGCGGTCGCGGTCGGTTCGGCACTGAAGCTTTCTTT
TRBD2 | . | TRBJ2-5 | TRBV6-5 | CASSPSGTRQETQYF | TGTGCCAGCAGTCCTTCCGGGACTAGGCAAGAGACCCAGTACTTC
. | . | TRBJ2-7 | TRBV18 | CASSQSPDSKYEQYF | TGTGCCAGCTCACAATCGCCCGACAGCAAGTACGAGCAGTACTTC
. | once | TRBJ1-3 | TRBV7-2 | CASSLVLGSAIYF | TGTGCCAGCAGCTTAGTCTTGGGTTCCGCCATATATTTT
TRBD1 | . | TRBJ2-7 | TRBV4-1 | CASSRAYRDSGYEQYF | TGCGCCAGCAGCCGAGCTTACCGGGACAGTGGGTACGAGCAGTACTTC
. | . | TRBJ1-3 | TRBV7-9 | CASSLGTASGNTIYF | TGTGCCAGCAGCTTAGGGACTGCCTCTGGAAACACCATATATTTT
. | once | TRBJ2-7 | TRBV25-1 | CASSEYTPRDTGYEQYF | TGTGCCAGCAGTGAATATACCCCCCGGGACACCGGCTACGAGCAGTACTTC
. | . | TRBJ2-5 | TRBV7-3 | CASSRGGGETQYF | TGTGCCAGCAGCCGGGGAGGGGGAGAGACCCAGTACTTC
TRBD2 | . | TRBJ2-7 | TRBV7-2 | CASSLTGLAGVSSYEQYF | TGTGCCAGCAGCTTAACAGGACTAGCGGGAGTTAGCTCCTACGAGCAGTACTTC
. | . | TRBJ1-3 | TRBV30 | CAWSTGISGNTIYF | TGTGCCTGGTCGACGGGGATCTCTGGAAACACCATATATTTT
TRBD2 | . | TRBJ2-5 | TRBV28 | CASRTSGALYQETQYF | TGTGCCAGTAGGACTAGCGGGGCCTTGTACCAAGAGACCCAGTACTTC
. | . | TRBJ1-3 | TRBV19 | CASSGGALGSGNTIYF | TGTGCCAGTAGTGGCGGTGCCCTCGGCTCTGGAAACACCATATATTTT
. | few | TRBJ1-4 | TRBV13 | CASSSKARRNEKLFF | TGTGCCAGCAGCTCGAAAGCGAGGAGGAATGAAAAACTGTTTTTT
. | . | TRBJ2-7 | TRBV5-4 | CASSLRPNTYEQYF | TGTGCCAGCAGCCTCCGACCGAATACCTACGAGCAGTACTTC
. | . | TRBJ1-2 | TRBV25-1 | CASSEYFEVGNGYTF | TGTGCCAGCAGTGAATATTTCGAAGTTGGCAATGGCTACACCTTC
. | . | TRBJ1-1 | TRBV18 | CASSLMNTEAFF | TGTGCCAGCTCCCTTATGAACACTGAAGCTTTCTTT
. | . | TRBJ2-5 | TRBV18 | CASSPQTEGETQYF | TGTGCCAGCTCACCACAGACGGAGGGAGAGACCCAGTACTTC
. | once | TRBJ1-3 | TRBV6-6 | CASSYSMVGDTIYF | TGTGCCAGCAGTTACTCGATGGTCGGAGACACCATATATTTT
TRBD2 | . | TRBJ2-2 | TRBV19 | CASTVGASGGPGELFF | TGTGCCAGTACCGTAGGGGCTAGCGGGGGACCCGGGGAGCTGTTTTTT
. | . | TRBJ1-1 | TRBV19 | CASSIPPNTEAFF | TGTGCCAGTAGTATCCCCCCGAACACTGAAGCTTTCTTT
TRBD1 | . | TRBJ2-7 | TRBV9 | CASSASGTGTYEQYF | TGTGCCAGCAGCGCATCCGGGACAGGTACCTACGAGCAGTACTTC
. | . | TRBJ1-1 | TRBV19 | CASSFLYTEAFF | TGTGCCAGTAGTTTCTTGTACACTGAAGCTTTCTTT
. | . | TRBJ1-1 | TRBV18 | CASSPPNRENTEAFF | TGTGCCAGCTCACCCCCTAACCGGGAAAACACTGAAGCTTTCTTT
. | . | TRBJ2-1 | TRBV6-1 | CASTFLSSYNEQFF | TGTGCCAGCACTTTCCTGAGCTCCTACAATGAGCAGTTCTTC
TRBD1 | . | TRBJ2-7 | TRBV11-2 | CASSLDRGKLYEQYF | TGTGCCAGCAGCTTGGACAGGGGGAAACTCTACGAGCAGTACTTC
. | . | TRBJ2-5 | TRBV5-1 | CASSLTWDFQETQYF | TGCGCCAGCAGCTTGACCTGGGACTTCCAAGAGACCCAGTACTTC
TRBD1 | . | TRBJ2-7 | TRBV30 | CAATGPGQGNEQYF | TGTGCCGCGACTGGACCGGGACAGGGGAACGAGCAGTACTTC
. | . | TRBJ1-2 | TRBV5-6 | CASSLKSWWGGYTF | TGTGCCAGCAGCTTGAAATCCTGGTGGGGCGGCTACACCTTC
TRBD2 | . | TRBJ2-7 | TRBV5-1 | CASSRTSDYEQYF | TGCGCCAGCAGCAGGACTAGCGACTACGAGCAGTACTTC
TRBD2 | . | TRBJ2-2 | TRBV10-3 | CAISETAQRGGRGTGELFF | TGTGCCATCAGTGAAACGGCCCAGCGGGGGGGACGAGGCACCGGGGAGCTGTTTTTT
. | . | TRBJ1-1 | TRBV6-1 | CASSALRRARTEAFF | TGTGCCAGCAGTGCGCTCCGGAGGGCGAGAACTGAAGCTTTCTTT
TRBD1 | . | TRBJ2-7 | TRBV5-1 | CASSFGTGTPTYEQYF | TGCGCCAGCAGCTTTGGGACAGGGACTCCTACCTACGAGCAGTACTTC
. | . | TRBJ1-6 | TRBV19 | CASSPQRGNNSPLHF | TGTGCCAGTAGCCCACAACGGGGAAATAATTCACCCCTCCACTTT
TRBD1 | . | TRBJ1-2 | TRBV11-3 | CASSLETGTAYGYTF | TGTGCCAGCAGCTTAGAGACCGGGACAGCTTATGGCTACACCTTC
. | . | TRBJ1-5 | TRBV6-6 | CASSYWQGTDQPQHF | TGTGCCAGCAGTTACTGGCAGGGGACGGATCAGCCCCAGCATTTT
TRBD1 | . | TRBJ2-5 | TRBV5-1 | CASRFRGLGETQYF | TGCGCCAGCAGGTTCAGGGGGCTCGGGGAGACCCAGTACTTC
TRBD2 | . | TRBJ2-3 | TRBV5-1 | CASSLELAGGRTDTQYF | TGCGCCAGCAGCTTGGAACTAGCGGGGGGCCGCACAGATACGCAGTATTTT
. | . | TRBJ2-2 | TRBV9 | CASRGGSNTGELFF | TGTGCCAGCAGGGGGGGCTCGAACACCGGGGAGCTGTTTTTT
. | . | TRBJ1-4 | TRBV30 | CAWSASYLEKLFF | TGTGCCTGGAGTGCCAGTTACCTTGAAAAACTGTTTTTT
. | few | TRBJ1-5 | TRBV6-1 | CASRTGWNQPQHF | TGTGCCAGCAGAACAGGGTGGAATCAGCCCCAGCATTTT
. | . | TRBJ1-1 | TRBV7-6 | CASSLSGGFYTEAFF | TGTGCCAGCAGCTTATCCGGGGGCTTCTACACTGAAGCTTTCTTT
. | . | TRBJ2-1 | TRBV18 | CASSPGSRVEQFF | TGTGCCAGCTCACCCGGGTCCAGGGTGGAGCAGTTCTTC